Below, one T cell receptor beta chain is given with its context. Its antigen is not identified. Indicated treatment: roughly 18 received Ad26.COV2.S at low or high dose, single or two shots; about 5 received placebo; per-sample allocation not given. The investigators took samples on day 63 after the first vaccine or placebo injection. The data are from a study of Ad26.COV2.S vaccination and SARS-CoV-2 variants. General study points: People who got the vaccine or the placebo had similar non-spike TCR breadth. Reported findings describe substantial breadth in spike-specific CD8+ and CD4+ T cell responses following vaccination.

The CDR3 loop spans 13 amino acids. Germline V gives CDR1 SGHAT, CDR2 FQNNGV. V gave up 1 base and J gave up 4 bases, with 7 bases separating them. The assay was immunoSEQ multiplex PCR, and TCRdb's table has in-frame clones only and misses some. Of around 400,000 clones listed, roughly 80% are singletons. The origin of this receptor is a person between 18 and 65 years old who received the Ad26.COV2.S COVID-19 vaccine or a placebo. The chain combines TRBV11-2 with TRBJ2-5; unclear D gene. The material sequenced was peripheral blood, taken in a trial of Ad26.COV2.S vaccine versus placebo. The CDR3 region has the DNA TGTGCCAGCAGCTTAGTCAGCTTAGAGACCCAGTACTTC. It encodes CASSLVSLETQYF.